This T cell receptor beta chain was captured in a study of cytomegalovirus exposure and HLA in healthy donors. It was with 60 Vbeta and 13 Jbeta primers that the PCR ran. The data were produced by immunoSEQ multiplex PCR, yet TCRdb's version contains in-frame clones alone and is incomplete. This sample has 120,000 or so clones; almost 85% occur once, and the top ten carry around 1.5%. Germline V gene sequence: CDR1 LNHDA, CDR2 SQIVND (reference sequence). Trimming stripped 4 bases from V and 2 bases from J, with 8 bases between. The length of the CDR3 is 13 residues. A remark on this clone: What it binds is unknown.

General study points: An analysis was carried out at a later point. It showed that HLA-associated TCR beta chains were more clonally expanded than equally common non-associated chains. In vitro assays verified that three CMV-associated chains recognized CMV antigens specifically. Being productive about 87% or about 30% of the time was typical of most TCR beta V segments in an earlier analysis. HLA allele associations emerged for around 15,000 TCR beta sequences in a later analysis, at 0.05 false discovery rate.

The V and J genes are TRBV19 and TRBJ2-5; possible D gene TRBD1, 6 bases. The source material was PBMCs. This clonotype was obtained from a woman younger than 35 in good health and CMV-seronegative. The CDR3 bases are TGTGCCAGTAGTAAGGGGACACAAGAGACCCAGTACTTC. Protein sequence: CASSKGTQETQYF.